This is a list of T cell receptor beta chains from one sample in a study of metastatic and nonmetastatic thyroid tumors. Using MiXCR, TCRdb re-called clones from the PCR reads. Of roughly 36,000 clones in the sample, less than 14% were seen once. The sequencing input was blood. These receptors all stem from a female donor with papillary thyroid cancer or a benign thyroid nodule (not recorded which). Some clones in this sample may be carry-over from other donors' samples. Each CDR3 is given with its conserved first and last residue. Fields, in order: D gene, V gene, J gene, clone size, CDR3 DNA, CDR3 protein. D genes are given only for firm matches. Size tells how often a clone was seen (once, few, many) or the class of an expanded clone, and some rows leave it out.

>TRBD2|TRBV4-1|TRBJ2-3|many
TGCGCCAGCAGCCGAGGACTAGCGGGAGGCCAAATATTCACAGATACGCAGTATTTT
CASSRGLAGGQIFTDTQYF
>TRBD2|TRBV11-2|TRBJ2-1|many
TGTGCCAGCAGCTTTGGAAGCGGGGGGGCCGGTGAGCAGTTCTTC
CASSFGSGGAGEQFF
>NA|TRBV19|TRBJ2-7|few
TGTGCCAGCGATCGGGCGGGGTGCGCCGGCTACGAGCAGTACTTC
CASDRAGCAGYEQYF
>TRBD1|TRBV6-4|TRBJ2-3|many
TGTGCCAGCAGTGCGGGACAGGGTAGCACAGATACGCAGTATTTT
CASSAGQGSTDTQYF
>NA|TRBV5-1|TRBJ1-2|many
TGCGCCAGCAGCTATAGAGGGGTAGACTATGGCTACACCTTC
CASSYRGVDYGYTF
>NA|TRBV12-3/TRBV12-4|TRBJ2-7|many
TGTGCCAGCAGTTTCGGGCAGGGCCCCCGCGAGCAGTACTTC
CASSFGQGPREQYF
>NA|TRBV24-1|TRBJ2-1|many
TGTGCCACCAGTGATTCTGATGCCTCTAGGCTAGCCAACAATGAGCAGTTCTTC
CATSDSDASRLANNEQFF
>TRBD2|TRBV6-1|TRBJ2-7|few
TGTGCCAGCAGTGAAGCAGTTTCTAGCGGAGCCTACGAGCGGTACTTC
CASSEAVSSGAYERYF
>TRBD2|TRBV28|TRBJ2-7|many
TGTGCCAGCAGTTTCCGGACTAGCGCGTCCGCGCAGTACTTC
CASSFRTSASAQYF
>NA|TRBV11-3|TRBJ2-7|many
TGTGCCAGCAGCTTAGTAGCACCCCCGGGCCCCCCTCTCGACGAGCAGTACTTC
CASSLVAPPGPPLDEQYF
>TRBD2|TRBV12-3/TRBV12-4|TRBJ2-7|medium-sized
TGTGCCAGCAGTCCCCGACTAGCGGGACGGGCGGGTTACGAGCAGTACTTC
CASSPRLAGRAGYEQYF
>NA|TRBV28|TRBJ1-2|NA
TGTGCCAGCATCGCCGGACATACCGGAGGTGGCTACACCTTC
CASIAGHTGGGYTF
>TRBD1|TRBV24-1|TRBJ1-2|many
TGTGCCACCAGTGATGCAGGACAGGGGAACTATGGCTACACCTTC
CATSDAGQGNYGYTF
>TRBD1|TRBV6-1|TRBJ2-5|many
TGTGCCAGCAGTGAAGCCTCCGGGACAGGCCAAGAGACCCAGTACTTC
CASSEASGTGQETQYF
>NA|TRBV7-8|TRBJ2-2|many
TGTGCCAGCAGCCATAGGAACACCGGGGAGCTGTTTTTT
CASSHRNTGELFF
>NA|TRBV20-1|TRBJ2-5|many
TGCAGTGCTAGAAGGGGGGGGGATCAAGAGACCCAGTACTTC
CSARRGGDQETQYF
>NA|TRBV6-6|TRBJ2-3|many
TGTGCCAGCAAATTGACTCGAAGCACAGATACGCAGTATTTT
CASKLTRSTDTQYF
>NA|TRBV4-3|TRBJ1-5|many
TGCGCCAGCAGCCAAGATAGGGGCTCTAGCAATCAGCCCCAGCATTTT
CASSQDRGSSNQPQHF
>NA|TRBV28|TRBJ2-7|NA
TGTGCCAGCAGCCACAGGGAGAGCGGGAACTACGAGCAGTACTTC
CASSHRESGNYEQYF
>NA|TRBV7-3|TRBJ2-1|many
TGTGCCAGCAGCTCGGGTGAGAATGAGCAGTTCTTC
CASSSGENEQFF
>TRBD1|TRBV5-6|TRBJ2-7|NA
TGTGCCAGCAGCTTGGCCAGGGACAGGGCCTACGAGCAGTACTTC
CASSLARDRAYEQYF
>NA|TRBV24-1|TRBJ2-1|many
TGTGCCACCAGTGATTTTAACAGCTACTCCTACAATGAGCAGTTCTTC
CATSDFNSYSYNEQFF
>NA|TRBV12-3/TRBV12-4|TRBJ1-2|medium-sized
TGTGCCAGCAGTTTACAGGGAGGTGGCTACACCTTC
CASSLQGGGYTF
>NA|TRBV5-1|TRBJ1-1|NA
TGCGCCAGCAGCTTGGATACTGAAGCTTTCTTT
CASSLDTEAFF
>NA|TRBV7-6|TRBJ2-5|many
TGTGCCAGCAGCTCCCGCGCCGGAGAGACCCAGTACTTC
CASSSRAGETQYF
>NA|TRBV7-9|TRBJ2-3|many
TGTGCCAGCAGCTTAGTTCTTGGGATGGATACGCAGTATTTT
CASSLVLGMDTQYF
>TRBD1|TRBV11-3|TRBJ1-4|NA
TGTGCCAGCAGCCAAGGCGTCGGGACAGGGGATGAAAAACTGTTTTTT
CASSQGVGTGDEKLFF
>TRBD2|TRBV9|TRBJ2-2|many
TGTGCCAGCAGCCCGGGACTAAACACCGGGGAGCTGTTTTTT
CASSPGLNTGELFF
>TRBD1|TRBV7-6|TRBJ2-3|many
TGTGCCAGCAGCTTATTTTTTCGTTCAGGACAGGAAAACACAGATACGCAGTATTTT
CASSLFFRSGQENTDTQYF
>TRBD2|TRBV5-5|TRBJ2-3|many
TGTGCCAGCAGCTTACCGGGAGGGGCAGATACGCAGTATTTT
CASSLPGGADTQYF
>NA|TRBV28|TRBJ2-7|NA
TGTGCCAGCAGTTCCCAGGGGATTCCGGGGTACGAGCAGTACTTC
CASSSQGIPGYEQYF
>TRBD1|TRBV19|TRBJ2-7|NA
TGTGCCAGTAGTCCGTCTATGGACAGGGTAAGCCACGAGCAGTACTTC
CASSPSMDRVSHEQYF
>TRBD2|TRBV5-5|TRBJ2-7|many
TGTGCCAGCAGCTTGGTGGCTAGCGGGACCTACGAGCAGTACTTC
CASSLVASGTYEQYF
>TRBD1|TRBV5-6|TRBJ2-7|NA
TGTGCCAGCAGCTCCCCGGGACAGGGTACCTACGAGCAGTACTTC
CASSSPGQGTYEQYF
>TRBD2|TRBV30|TRBJ2-2|many
TGTGCCTGGAGTGGTGGGAGGGACACCGGGGAGCTGTTTTTT
CAWSGGRDTGELFF
>TRBD1|TRBV10-2|TRBJ1-1|many
TGCGCCAGCTCGGGACAGGGGGCGGCTGAAGCTTTCTTT
CASSGQGAAEAFF
>NA|TRBV6-1|TRBJ1-2|many
TGTGCCAGCAGTGAAGCAGTCACCCATGGGGCAGGCCCCTATGGCTACACCTTC
CASSEAVTHGAGPYGYTF